A single sample is the source of the 22 T cell receptor beta chains below, sequenced in a study of blood T cell repertoires in COVID-19 (dated by TCRdb to 2018 to 2021). Library preparation was by the immunoSEQ multiplex PCR assay. What TCRdb holds here is the immuneACCESS table cut down to in-frame rearrangements. Part of the clones is not present; checked against another copy, under half of the missing clones reflect an unresolved V gene, and the others are unexplained. The sample yields under 300,000 clones; approximately 86% were counted once. The top ten clones comprise roughly 6.3% of the sample. The sequenced sample was PBMCs or T cells enriched from blood (not recorded which). The source is a young woman with acute COVID-19.

The CDR3 is CSVGIAGGPYNEQFF. DNA of the CDR3: TGCAGCGTTGGAATAGCGGGAGGGCCCTACAATGAGCAGTTCTTC. This chain links TRBV29-1 with TRBJ2-1, with TRBD2 matching over 11 bases. Trimming took 4 bases from V and 2 from J; bases not matched to a gene: 4. The germline CDR1 and CDR2 sequences are SQVTM and ANQGSEA. The length of the CDR3 is 15 residues.

The genes are TRBV7-6 and TRBJ2-1, with D possibly TRBD1 on 5 matching bases. The V end lost 1 base, the J end lost 2 bases, and 9 bases lay between the germline ends. The CDR3 runs 15 residues. CDR1 and CDR2 (germline): SGHVS, FNYEAQ. CDR3 sequence (DNA): TGTGCCAGCAGCTTAGAACCAGGGACCTACAATGAGCAGTTCTTC. Residues: CASSLEPGTYNEQFF.

V and J are TRBV7-8 and TRBJ1-2; D is possibly TRBD1 (6 bases). The CDR3 has 18 amino acids. Germline CDR1 SGHVS, CDR2 FQNEAQ. The V gene lost 1 base and the J gene lost 4 bases, with 22 bases spanning the gap. CDR3 region: CASSLEQGAQKSFYGYTF. CDR3 DNA: TGTGCCAGCAGCTTAGAACAGGGCGCACAAAAGTCCTTCTATGGCTACACCTTC.

V and J are TRBV18 and TRBJ2-3; 10 bases line up with TRBD2. Germline V CDR1 and CDR2: KGHSH, LQKENI. V lost 3 bases, J lost 1 base, and 7 bases stayed unmatched. CDR3 size: 17 residues. CDR3 residues: CASSPSGRALRTDTQYF. The CDR3 bases are TGTGCCAGCTCACCGAGCGGGAGGGCCCTCCGCACAGATACGCAGTATTTT.

J is TRBJ1-2 and V is TRBV5-5; TRBD1 might be the D (6 bases). The CDR3 is made up of 14 amino acids. The V and J ends lost 3 bases and 4 bases respectively, with 13 bases between them. Germline V lookup: CDR1 SGHKS, CDR2 YYEKEE (reference sequence). The CDR3, as DNA: TGTGCCAGCAGCTCGACCGGGACAACCTATGGCTACACCTTC. The encoded protein is CASSSTGTTYGYTF.

This chain uses TRBV28 with TRBJ1-5, with 7 bases aligning to TRBD1. The junction had 13 bases not matched to a gene; V was cut back by 2 bases and J by 3 bases. Germline lookup yields CDR1 MDHEN and CDR2 SYDVKM. The CDR3 contains 18 residues. CDR3 sequence: CASSLPLGDRSPNQPQHF. In DNA form, the CDR3 reads TGTGCCAGCAGTTTACCCCTTGGGGACAGATCCCCCAATCAGCCCCAGCATTTT.

A few counts support this clone. V gene TRBV5-8 combines with J gene TRBJ2-3, with TRBD1 identical over 10 bases. The V gene end was trimmed by 0 bases and the J gene end by 5 bases; junction bases not matched to a gene: 6. Germline V gene sequence: CDR1 SGHTS, CDR2 YDEGEE. The CDR3 contains 16 residues. CDR3 sequence reads: CASSLGDRGRGDTQYF. DNA of the CDR3: TGTGCCAGCAGCTTGGGGGACAGGGGTAGAGGAGATACGCAGTATTTT.

The J gene is TRBJ1-2, the V gene TRBV11-2, with D maybe TRBD1 (5 bases). Germline values: CDR1 SGHAT, CDR2 FQNNGV. Trimming took 0 bases from V and 4 from J, leaving 9 bases between them. This CDR3 is built from 14 residues. The CDR3 region has the DNA TGTGCCAGCAGCTTAGAGCGGACATCCTATGGCTACACCTTC. Protein product: CASSLERTSYGYTF.

This clone was seen once. The V gene is TRBV5-1, the J gene TRBJ2-7; TRBD2 agrees at 7 bases. The V gene's germline CDR1 is SGHRS and CDR2 YFSETQ. This CDR3 has 14 residues. After removal of 5 bases from V and 9 bases from J, the junction contained 14 bases not matched to a gene. CDR3 protein: CASRKERGSFRQYF. CDR3 nucleotides: TGCGCCAGCAGAAAAGAGCGGGGTAGCTTCAGGCAGTACTTC.

The chain has TRBV4-3 and TRBJ2-3, with TRBD2 identical over 9 bases. With V trimmed by 4 bases and J by 2 bases, 7 bases remained unmatched. CDR3 length equals 16 residues. Per the germline V gene, CDR1 is LGHNA and CDR2 is YSLEER. This chain's CDR3 is CASSLSGTSSTDTQYF. CDR3 sequence (DNA): TGCGCCAGCAGCCTAAGCGGGACTAGCTCCACAGATACGCAGTATTTT.

The rearrangement joins TRBV13 to TRBJ2-7; TRBD1 matches 9 bases. V was pared by 5 bases and J by 12 bases, with 8 bases of the junction left unmatched. CDR1 and CDR2 from the germline V gene are PRHDT and FYEKMQ (reference sequence). The CDR3 has 12 residues. CDR3 nucleotides: TGTGCCAGCAGCCTGGGACAGGGCGCGCGGTACTTC. Protein: CASSLGQGARYF.

A few counts support this clone. As DNA, the CDR3 is TGCAGCGCTGGACTAGCGGCAAATGAGCAGTTCTTC. This translates into CSAGLAANEQFF. This chain links TRBV29-1 with TRBJ2-1; 10 nucleotides align to TRBD2. Germline assignment: CDR1 SQVTM and CDR2 ANQGSEA. The trim removed 7 bases at V and 7 bases at J, leaving 4 bases unmatched. The CDR3 sequence is 12 residues long.

This clone has only a few counts. The J gene is TRBJ1-1, the V gene TRBV5-1, with 8 bases fitting TRBD1. The germline CDR1 and CDR2 sequences are SGHRS and YFSETQ. The CDR3 loop spans 14 amino acids. V gave up 3 bases and J gave up 3 bases; unmatched junction bases: 4. This chain's CDR3 is CASSYGTGDTEAFF. For the CDR3, the DNA is TGCGCCAGCAGCTATGGGACAGGAGACACTGAAGCTTTCTTT.

This chain connects TRBV7-6 to TRBJ2-7, with a weak D call TRBD2 (6 bases). The germline gives CDR1 SGHVS, CDR2 FNYEAQ. This CDR3 is built from 16 residues. Trimming took off 2 bases at V and 7 bases at J, with 21 bases between the two ends. The CDR3 reads CASSLIGGGGPGEQYF. Written as DNA, the CDR3 is TGTGCCAGCAGCTTAATTGGGGGAGGCGGGCCGGGAGAGCAGTACTTC.

The chain is built from TRBV19 and TRBJ2-2, with D unclear. The CDR3 has 14 amino acids. CDR1 and CDR2 (germline): LNHDA, SQIVND (reference sequence). Deletions cut 2 bases from V and 0 bases from J, with 4 bases between. CDR3 in DNA: TGTGCCAGTAGTATACTAGCGAACACCGGGGAGCTGTTTTTT. As protein: CASSILANTGELFF.

Details on this clone: Other DNA sequences in this sample translate to the same CDR3. The genes are TRBV18 and TRBJ1-1, with 8 nucleotides matching TRBD1. Trimming cost V 3 bases and J 1 base; bases outside gene matches: 1. Germline-derived CDR1 and CDR2 are KGHSH and LQKENI. The CDR3 is 14 residues long. The CDR3: CASSPGQANTEAFF. As DNA, the CDR3 is TGTGCCAGCTCACCGGGACAGGCGAACACTGAAGCTTTCTTT. Looking up the rest from reference TRBV18 and TRBJ1-1 gives the full variable domain: NAGVMQNPRHLVRRRGQEARLRCSPMKGHSHVYWYRQLPEEGLKFMVYLQKENIIDESGMPKERFSAEFPKEGPSILRIQQVVRGDSAAYFCASSPGQANTEAFFGQGTRLTVV.

The V gene is TRBV30, the J gene TRBJ2-2; D gene uncertain. Trimming took off 3 bases at V and 8 bases at J, with 7 bases between the two ends. Germline CDR1 GTSNPN, CDR2 SVGIG (reference sequence). There are 11 residues in the CDR3. This chain's CDR3 is CAWRTGGELFF. For the CDR3, the DNA is TGTGCCTGGAGGACGGGTGGGGAGCTGTTTTTT.

This clone has just one count. V and J are TRBV7-2 and TRBJ2-7; D not resolved. The CDR3 runs to 15 residues. The germline gives CDR1 SGHTA, CDR2 FQGNSA. V lost 6 bases to trimming and J lost 0 bases, with 15 bases between them. The DNA for the CDR3 is TGTGCCAGCAGTTTATCATCAGGATCCTCCTACGAGCAGTACTTC. It codes for CASSLSSGSSYEQYF.

The chain employs TRBV5-6 and TRBJ1-6; TRBD1 aligns across 7 bases. The CDR3 sequence is 16 residues long. With V trimmed by 7 bases and J by 3 bases, 10 bases remained unmatched. CDR1 and CDR2 from the germline V gene are SGHDT and YYEEEE. As DNA, the CDR3 is TGTGCCAGCGGACGACAGGGACCTGACTATAATTCACCCCTCCACTTT. Amino acid sequence: CASGRQGPDYNSPLHF.

The gene calls are TRBV7-9 and TRBJ2-2, with 8 bases fitting TRBD1. There are 18 residues in the CDR3. Germline CDR1 is SEHNR and CDR2 is FQNEAQ (reference sequence). V trimming: 1 base; J trimming: 3 bases; junction bases outside the gene matches: 10. The CDR3 nucleotides are TGTGCCAGCAGCTTAGACCTGAGGACAGGGCGGGACACCGGGGAGCTGTTTTTT. Residues: CASSLDLRTGRDTGELFF.

The chain couples TRBV7-9 to TRBJ1-4, with D maybe TRBD1 (6 bases). From germline, CDR1 is SEHNR and CDR2 FQNEAQ (reference sequence). The CDR3 is 14 amino acids. V lost 6 bases, J lost 7 bases, and 15 bases lay in between. CDR3 sequence reads: CASSSDRQPEKLFF. Here the CDR3 DNA reads TGTGCCAGCAGTTCGGACAGACAACCTGAAAAACTGTTTTTT.

The chain has TRBV19 and TRBJ2-3; TRBD2 might be the D (5 bases). V was trimmed by 5 bases and J by 1 base, leaving 13 bases between them. The length of the CDR3 is 15 residues. The V gene's germline CDR1 is LNHDA and CDR2 SQIVND (reference sequence). The CDR3 DNA follows: TGTGCCAGTAGTGTTCCGGGATCAGGCACAGATACGCAGTATTTT. Its protein product is CASSVPGSGTDTQYF.